The sequence of this TCR beta chain was determined in a study of T cells in Graves' hyperthyroidism and ophthalmopathy. The CDR3 has 16 amino acids. CDR1 is ENHRY, CDR2 SYGVKD, per germline. The J segment lost 6 bases and the V segment lost 0 bases, leaving 8 bases of the junction unmatched. This clonotype was seen many times. Amplification of TCR beta CDR3 regions was performed using RNA transcripts as template. The HTBI primer set drove a first-round RT-PCR of the TCR CDR3. TCRdb re-derived calls from the multiplex PCR reads in MiXCR, one entry per CDR3 protein. The sample shows 250,000 to 350,000 distinct CDR3 sequences, over 15% of them seen only once.

Sample: blood. This clonotype was sampled from a woman in her sixties with Graves' ophthalmopathy. The rearrangement links TRBV10-3 to TRBJ1-5; 7 nucleotides align to TRBD1. The CDR3 sequence is CAISESIGGGSQPQHF. The CDR3 DNA follows: TGTGCCATCAGTGAGTCTATAGGGGGCGGATCTCAGCCCCAGCATTTT.